The T cell receptor beta chain under discussion was sequenced for a study of blood T cell repertoires in COVID-19. For the study at large: COVID-19 samples collected from the United States, Italy and Spain covered acute and convalescent phases. PBMCs, B-cell-depleted T cells, or T cells were the source of the cDNA or gDNA that made up the material.

This CDR3 has 12 amino acids. V was trimmed by 0 bases and J by 8 bases, leaving 10 bases between them. Germline CDR1 reads GTSNPN; CDR2 reads SVGIG (reference sequence). Original analysis: Nucleated cell number was recorded as an estimate derived from reference gene primer amplification. The assay was immunoSEQ multiplex PCR, and TCRdb's table has in-frame clones only and misses some. D and trimming were read from the DNA, whereas the V and J calls and clone size are those reported in that table. The data hold approximately 240,000 clones, with around 86% observed a single time. Input material: peripheral blood. The rearrangement uses TRBV30 and TRBJ1-2, with D possibly TRBD1 on 5 matching bases. This TCR derives from a woman in her 30s who had recovered from COVID-19. CDR3 in DNA: TGTGCCTGGAGTGTACAGGCGGGAGGCTACACCTTC. Translation: CAWSVQAGGYTF.